This passage covers 19 T cell receptor beta chains from one sample sequenced in a study of response to subunit inactivated influenza vaccine. TCRdb fed the RT-PCR reads into MiXCR, producing one record per CDR3 protein. The sample holds about 570,000 distinct CDR3 sequences, 12% seen once. The input for sequencing was PBMCs from blood, taken on the day of vaccination. The receptor source for this set is a man aged 45-65 years who received an inactivated influenza vaccine.

The chain combines TRBV27 with TRBJ2-2; 10 bases match TRBD2. The germline V gene has CDR1 MNHEY and CDR2 SMNVEV (reference sequence). Trimming removed 6 bases from V and 5 bases from J; junction bases left unmatched: 9. The CDR3 length is 16 residues. CDR3 sequence (DNA): TGTGCCAGCAGACCCGGGACTAGCGCACCAACCGGGGAGCTGTTTTTT. It yields the protein CASRPGTSAPTGELFF.

This clonotype was detected ten times or more. This chain links TRBV28 with TRBJ1-5, with 10 bases fitting TRBD1. The CDR3 runs 17 residues. Germline V CDR1 and CDR2: MDHEN, SYDVKM. The V segment lost 6 bases and the J segment 4 bases; nucleotides outside the gene matches: 12. The CDR3 here is CASSEDDRGQRNQPQHF. The CDR3 nucleotides read TGTGCCAGCAGCGAAGATGACAGGGGGCAAAGGAATCAGCCCCAGCATTTT.

This rearrangement joins TRBV7-3 to TRBJ2-3; D may correspond to TRBD1 or TRBD2 (5 bases each). The germline CDR1 and CDR2 sequences are SGHTA and FQGTGA. Trimming stripped 3 bases from V and 2 bases from J, with 15 bases between. The CDR3 extends over 16 amino acids. The CDR3 protein is CASSFLAGTATDTQYF. As DNA, the CDR3 is TGTGCCAGCAGCTTTCTAGCCGGGACGGCCACAGATACGCAGTATTTT.

This clonotype was detected only a few times. J is TRBJ2-1 and V is TRBV7-8, with 7 bases aligning to TRBD2. V dropped 1 base and J dropped 9; count of bases not matched to a gene: 9. There are 15 residues in the CDR3. Germline V gives CDR1 SGHVS, CDR2 FQNEAQ. CDR3 region: CASSLGLAGGIEQFF. CDR3 sequence (DNA): TGTGCCAGCAGCTTAGGACTAGCTGGTGGGATTGAGCAGTTCTTC.

There are a few counts of this clonotype. The V gene is TRBV6-2 or TRBV6-3, the J gene TRBJ2-7; D is possibly TRBD1 (5 bases). V dropped 2 bases and J dropped 4 bases, with 15 bases sitting between them. Germline V gene sequence: CDR1 MNHEY, CDR2 SVGEGT. The CDR3 loop spans 15 amino acids. CDR3 residues: CASSYIPGLGYEQYF. The CDR3 nucleotides read TGTGCCAGCAGTTACATCCCAGGGCTGGGGTACGAGCAGTACTTC.

Only a few counts were recorded for this clonotype. The chain employs TRBV29-1 and TRBJ2-3, with 7 bases lining up with TRBD2. Germline values: CDR1 SQVTM, CDR2 ANQGSEA. This CDR3 is built from 13 residues. V shed 6 bases, J shed 6 bases, and the junction held 9 bases outside the gene matches. The CDR3, as DNA: TGCAGCGTAGAACTGATGGGGGGGGATACGCAGTATTTT. It is translated as CSVELMGGDTQYF.

V usage is TRBV20-1 and J usage is TRBJ2-1; 12 bases are a match to TRBD2. There are 15 residues in the CDR3. Germline V lookup: CDR1 DFQATT, CDR2 SNEGSKA (reference sequence). V shed 3 bases and J 9 bases; nucleotides not matched to a gene: 9. The CDR3 bases are TGCAGTGCTAGTCGTGCTAGCGGGGGGGCCGGTGAGCAGTTCTTC. Translated: CSASRASGGAGEQFF.

This clonotype was seen a few times. The V gene is TRBV4-1, the J gene TRBJ2-2, with TRBD2 matching 7 bases. The junction had 11 bases not matched to a gene; V was cut back by 2 bases and J by 2 bases. This CDR3 comprises 18 residues. CDR1 is MGHRA, CDR2 YSYEKL, per germline. CDR3 sequence: CASSQLGGSGFNTGELFF. The CDR3 DNA follows: TGCGCCAGCAGCCAATTGGGGGGTAGCGGGTTCAACACCGGGGAGCTGTTTTTT.

In this sample, this clonotype turned up once. Being one base from a much bigger clone, this may be a read error. The rearrangement links TRBV2 to TRBJ1-1; D remains ambiguous. Germline CDR1 reads SNHLY; CDR2 reads FYNNEI. The CDR3 runs to 11 residues. Trimming took 6 bases from V and 1 from J, leaving 3 bases between them. The CDR3 sequence: CASRANTEAFF. The DNA for the CDR3 is TGTGCCAGCAGGGCGAACACTGAAGCTTTCTTT.

The table lists this clonotype with a few counts. CDR3 DNA: TGTGCCAGCAGCGGGGGGGGGTCTGAAGCTTTCTTT. Amino acids: CASSGGGSEAFF. The chain recombines TRBV27 with TRBJ1-1; D perhaps matches TRBD1 (5 bases). Trimming stripped 6 bases from V and 6 bases from J, with 11 bases between. Germline V lookup: CDR1 MNHEY, CDR2 SMNVEV (reference sequence). The CDR3 extends over 12 amino acids.

This clonotype has at least ten counts. The chain recombines TRBV29-1 with TRBJ2-3; tentatively, D is TRBD1 (6 bases). The ends were cut back, 2 bases at V and 4 bases at J, with 16 bases in the middle. The CDR3 has 15 residues. Germline CDR1 reads SQVTM; CDR2 reads ANQGSEA. The CDR3 nucleotides read TGCAGCGTTGAAATAAGGGGGACCGTGGCAGATACGCAGTATTTT. Its protein is CSVEIRGTVADTQYF.

As DNA, the CDR3 is TGTGCCAGCAGCCGAGGTCACAATACCTACGAGCAGTACTTC. As protein: CASSRGHNTYEQYF. V usage is TRBV3-1 and J usage is TRBJ2-7; D is ambiguous. Trimming removed 4 bases at V and 2 bases at J, with 12 bases between. This CDR3 region has 14 residues. In germline, CDR1 is LGHDT, CDR2 YNNKEL (reference sequence).

The V call is TRBV6-5, the J call TRBJ2-7; D uncertain. The CDR3 length is 18 residues. Trimming removed 0 bases from V and 7 bases from J, with 25 bases in between. Germline lookup yields CDR1 MNHEY and CDR2 SVGAGI. The CDR3 region has the DNA TGTGCCAGCAGTTACTCGCTCATTCAAACGGGTCCAACTGGGGAGCAGTACTTC. Encoded protein: CASSYSLIQTGPTGEQYF.

The chain links TRBV28 to TRBJ2-5; TRBD1 agrees at 8 bases. Germline CDR1 reads MDHEN; CDR2 reads SYDVKM. V was clipped by 4 bases and J by 3 bases; unmatched bases: 16. This CDR3 is built from 18 residues. The CDR3 sequence is CASSYPTDRGPSKETQYF. The CDR3 DNA reads as TGTGCCAGCAGTTACCCCACTGACAGGGGACCCTCTAAAGAGACCCAGTACTTC.

This clonotype was detected a few times. The J gene is TRBJ2-7, the V gene TRBV7-8; 9 bases match TRBD2. This CDR3 is 16 amino acids long. With V trimmed by 1 base and J by 4 bases, 8 bases remained unmatched. Per the germline V gene, CDR1 is SGHVS and CDR2 is FQNEAQ. DNA for the CDR3: TGTGCCAGCAGCTTAGGAGTCGCGGGAGGGCCGTACGAGCAGTACTTC. The encoded protein is CASSLGVAGGPYEQYF.

The CDR3 DNA reads as TGTGCCAGCAGCCAAGGCTCAATACAGGGACACGAGCAGTACTTC. It yields the protein CASSQGSIQGHEQYF. The genes are TRBV4-2 and TRBJ2-7; D perhaps matches TRBD1 (6 bases). The CDR3 runs 15 residues. Germline V gives CDR1 LGHNA, CDR2 YNFKEQ. V was trimmed by 1 base and J by 5 bases, leaving 15 bases between them.

This clonotype was detected many times. J is TRBJ2-7 and V is TRBV20-1; 7 bases map to TRBD1. J lost 3 bases, V lost 2 bases, and 7 bases had no gene match. The CDR3 has 14 amino acids. Germline V gene lookup returns CDR1 DFQATT and CDR2 SNEGSKA (reference sequence). The CDR3 sequence is CSARLPSGGYEQYF. In DNA form, the CDR3 reads TGCAGTGCTAGACTTCCATCAGGGGGCTACGAGCAGTACTTC.

This clonotype was counted a few times. The rearrangement links TRBV6-5 to TRBJ1-3; TRBD1 aligns across 9 bases. The germline V gene has CDR1 MNHEY and CDR2 SVGAGI. J lost 5 bases, V lost 2 bases, and 4 bases had no gene match. The CDR3 has 15 residues. The CDR3 DNA reads TGTGCCAGCAGTTACCCGGGACAGGGAAGAAACACCATATATTTT. Residues: CASSYPGQGRNTIYF.

This clonotype has a handful of counts. The V call is TRBV4-2, the J call TRBJ2-7; 7 nucleotides align to TRBD2. Trimming cost V 0 bases and J 6 bases; bases outside gene matches: 11. The CDR3 length is 16 residues. Germline V gives CDR1 LGHNA, CDR2 YNFKEQ. In DNA form, the CDR3 reads TGTGCCAGCAGCCAAGATGGGGGAGCGGGACTGGGCGAGCAGTACTTC. It specifies CASSQDGGAGLGEQYF.